This T cell receptor (beta chain) was obtained from a study of Ad26.COV2.S vaccination and SARS-CoV-2 variants (dated by TCRdb to the early 2020s). About the full investigation: Vaccine-arm donors came from COV1001, a multicentre, randomized, double-blind, placebo-controlled phase I-IIa trial of Ad26.COV2.S in healthy adults. Blinding of investigators to trial group allocation was maintained during experiments and outcome assessment. Ad26.COV2.S was administered intramuscularly at 5 x 10^10 or 1 x 10^11 viral particles, either as a single shot or as two shots given 56 days apart. TCRbeta repertoire sequencing served as the tool for gauging how specific and how broad the SARS-CoV-2-reactive T cell receptors were following Ad26.COV2.S vaccination. Trial participants were randomized into five groups of five, in which low-dose or high-dose Ad26.COV2.S was given once or twice, or placebo was given on both occasions. The TCR-sequenced set comprised about 30 samples: approximately 20 Ad26.COV2.S vaccine recipients, 5 placebo recipients and 8 SARS-CoV-2 convalescent individuals.

Concerning this clone: Its cognate antigen has yet to be identified. Base qualities are missing; no much larger clone stands one base away.

Overall results and qualifications from the work: Compared with placebo recipients, Ad26.COV2.S recipients showed higher spike-specific TCR breadth (P = 0.0014). The authors noted that total T cell responses may have been underestimated by the TCR breadth and depth analyses. Vaccine and placebo recipients had similar non-spike TCR breadth, a finding consistent with the vaccine containing only spike. After vaccination, substantial breadth of spike-specific CD8+ and CD4+ T cell responses was reported. The study lacked the statistical power to compare responses across vaccine doses or regimens.

The treatment or condition label corresponds to: approximately 18 received Ad26.COV2.S at low or high dose, single or two shots; about 5 received placebo; per-sample allocation not given. For vaccine and placebo recipients, the sequenced repertoires came from samples collected on day 63 after the first injection. In Cohort 1b, 20 to 25 adults aged 18-55 years were enrolled at a single site in Boston, USA, between 29 July and 7 August 2020. Ad26.COV2.S was a replication-incompetent adenovirus type 26 vector expressing a prefusion-stabilized SARS-CoV-2 spike protein from the original Wuhan strain. TCRbeta CDR3 regions were sequenced with the immunoSEQ Assay. After extraction, genomic DNA underwent amplification by bias-controlled multiplex PCR, followed by high-throughput sequencing. The paper's data handling went like this. To quantify the absolute abundance of every unique TCRbeta CDR3 region, sequences were collapsed and filtered. T cell fraction was estimated by normalizing TCRbeta template counts to usable DNA, which was measured by amplifying reference genes present in all nucleated cells. Repertoire TCRs were annotated as SARS-CoV-2-specific by exact matching of V gene, CDR3 amino acid sequence and J gene to a known reactive TCR set. The reference SARS-CoV-2 TCR set was obtained from MIRA and was filtered for enrichment in COVID-19-positive ImmuneCODE repertoires, whereby public or cross-reactive TCRs were removed. Drawing on the MIRA antigens, annotated TCRs were analysed further at the level of specific ORF or position within ORF. Depth was the summed frequency of annotated unique rearrangements, while breadth was defined as annotated unique rearrangements over total unique productive rearrangements. Two-sided Wilcoxon rank-sum tests were applied when comparing TCR breadth between groups. TCRdb took this table from immuneACCESS and kept in-frame rearrangements with V and J called. Such tables lack part of the clones; where checked against another copy, unresolved V genes explain under half of the gap, and the rest is unexplained. The DNA gave D and trimming, while V, J and clone size come from that table. Recorded for this sample are about half a million clones; roughly nine tenths of them occurred a single time. The ten largest clonotypes hold more than 1.5% of the sample.

Trimming takes 5 bases off V and 2 bases off J; junction bases not matched to a gene: 9. Measured from the cysteine to the phenylalanine, the CDR3 is 16 residues long. Just the 48-base CDR3 DNA is kept, in frame starting at base 1. Taken from the germline V gene (reference sequence), the CDR1 and CDR2 loops are MNHEY and SMNVEV. This clonotype was obtained from a person between 18 and 65 years old who received the Ad26.COV2.S COVID-19 vaccine or a placebo. Sequencing was performed on peripheral blood, taken in a trial of Ad26.COV2.S vaccine versus placebo. The sequence links TRBV27 to TRBJ1-2; TRBD1 lines up with 9 middle nucleotides. The CDR3 protein is CASSPPAGTGNYGYTF. The DNA sequence is TGTGCCAGCAGTCCACCCGCCGGGACAGGGAACTATGGCTACACCTTC.